The 30 T cell receptor beta chains in this list originate from one sample, sequenced in a study of vaccination effects on CD4 cells after COVID-19. Assay used: immunoSEQ multiplex PCR; TCRdb lists only in-frame clones, some missing. Of about 73,000 clones in the sample, approximately 73% are singletons; the top ten hold around 2.1%. Their cognate antigens are unknown. Cultured cells yielded isolated CD4+ T cells after roughly 11 days. The cohort was immunized with two doses of either the BNT162b2 or mRNA-1273 vaccine. Here the sequenced sample was CD4+ T cells from PBMCs cultured without peptide, taken after COVID-19 vaccination. The source is a human donor who received a COVID-19 vaccine.

The CDR3 protein is CASSIDRANEQFF. Written as DNA, the CDR3 is TGTGCCAGCAGCATCGACAGAGCCAATGAGCAGTTCTTC. The J gene is TRBJ2-1, the V gene TRBV7-2; tentatively, D is TRBD1 (5 bases). The CDR3 sequence is 13 residues long. Germline V gene lookup returns CDR1 SGHTA and CDR2 FQGNSA. With 5 bases removed from V and 6 bases from J, the gap between germline ends came to 11 bases. Full variable domain (missing parts from reference TRBV7-2 and TRBJ2-1): GAGVSQSPSNKVTEKGKDVELRCDPISGHTALYWYRQSLGQGLEFLIYFQGNSAPDKSGLPSDRFSAERTGGSVSTLTIQRTQQEDSAVYLCASSIDRANEQFFGPGTRLTVL.

The V call is TRBV7-9, the J call TRBJ2-1; weak D call: TRBD1 (5 bases). Trimming shortened V by 5 bases and J by 0 bases, and 11 bases separated the two germline ends. The CDR3 loop spans 15 amino acids. Germline CDR1 and CDR2: SEHNR and FQNEAQ (reference sequence). For the CDR3, the DNA is TGTGCCAGCAGCCCCAGGACATCCTCCTACAATGAGCAGTTCTTC. Amino acids: CASSPRTSSYNEQFF.

The chain couples TRBV5-8 to TRBJ2-6; D call uncertain. This CDR3 contains 15 residues. From germline, CDR1 is SGHTS and CDR2 YDEGEE. V was trimmed by 6 bases and J by 0 bases, leaving 10 bases between them. CDR3 in amino acids: CASTYGYSGANVLTF. CDR3 sequence (DNA): TGTGCCAGCACGTACGGATACTCTGGGGCCAACGTCCTGACTTTC.

The chain employs TRBV6-4 and TRBJ1-1; the match to TRBD1 covers 7 bases. The CDR3 is 13 amino acids. With 5 bases clipped from V and 8 bases from J, the junction kept 8 bases outside the gene matches. Germline lookup yields CDR1 MRHNA and CDR2 SNTAGT. DNA for the CDR3: TGTGCCAGCAGTTTAACAGGGGCTGCAGAAGCTTTCTTT. Its translation is CASSLTGAAEAFF.

V is TRBV9 and J is TRBJ1-3; no firm D call. Trimming pared 2 bases from V and 0 bases from J, leaving 18 bases between. Germline V gene lookup returns CDR1 SGDLS and CDR2 YYNGEE. CDR3 length: 18 amino acids. CDR3 nucleotide sequence: TGTGCCAGCAGCGTTCTTTCTTCGGGTTCAGGCTCTGGAAACACCATATATTTT. Translation: CASSVLSSGSGSGNTIYF.

This clone appeared a single time. The chain carries TRBV6-5 and TRBJ1-1; 7 bases map to TRBD1. V shed 6 bases, J shed 13 bases, and the junction held 11 bases outside the gene matches. Germline V gene sequence: CDR1 MNHEY, CDR2 SVGAGI. This CDR3 is built from 12 residues. CDR3 sequence reads: CASSFSTGFGFF. CDR3 coding DNA: TGTGCCAGCAGCTTCTCGACAGGGTTTGGTTTCTTT.

J is TRBJ1-1 and V is TRBV7-8, with no clear D. This CDR3 comprises 15 residues. The germline gives CDR1 SGHVS, CDR2 FQNEAQ. The germline V and J ends were trimmed by 0 bases and 5 bases, with 13 bases remaining between them. This CDR3 is CASSLAIGLGTEAFF. Here the CDR3 DNA reads TGTGCCAGCAGCTTAGCGATAGGGCTTGGAACTGAAGCTTTCTTT.

The chain uses TRBV7-2 and TRBJ1-3; possibly TRBD1 for D (5 bases). Germline CDR1 and CDR2: SGHTA and FQGNSA. Trimming removed 0 bases at V and 3 bases at J, with 12 bases between. The CDR3 has 16 amino acids. The CDR3 reads CASSLAPGGGGNTIYF. CDR3 bases: TGTGCCAGCAGCTTAGCCCCGGGGGGGGGTGGAAACACCATATATTTT.

The chain uses TRBV7-9 and TRBJ2-7; perhaps TRBD2 as D (6 bases). The germline V gene encodes CDR1 SEHNR and CDR2 FQNEAQ (reference sequence). CDR3 length: 13 residues. V was trimmed by 9 bases and J by 3 bases, leaving 15 bases between them. The CDR3 DNA reads as TGTGCCAGGGGACCGGGAGAGTGCTACGAGCAGTACGTC. This encodes CARGPGECYEQYV.

This sequence joins TRBV18 and TRBJ2-6, with D possibly matching TRBD1 (5 bases). In germline, CDR1 is KGHSH, CDR2 LQKENI. This CDR3 is 18 amino acids long. V was trimmed by 1 base and J by 0 bases, leaving 13 bases between them. The CDR3: CASSPRVAGNSGANVLTF. The CDR3 DNA reads as TGTGCCAGCTCACCACGGGTGGCAGGGAACTCTGGGGCCAACGTCCTGACTTTC.

The V gene is TRBV5-1, the J gene TRBJ1-1; 7 bases are shared with TRBD1. CDR3 length: 14 residues. CDR1 is SGHRS, CDR2 YFSETQ, per germline. V shed 5 bases and J 5 bases; nucleotides not matched to a gene: 9. For the CDR3, the DNA is TGCGCCAGCAGTTCTCTAGGGGGCTATACTGAAGCTTTCTTT. It translates to CASSSLGGYTEAFF.

In DNA form, the CDR3 reads TGCGCCAGCAGCCAAGGGAGGGGCATGGTCACCGGGGAGCTGTTTTTT. Translated: CASSQGRGMVTGELFF. The V gene is TRBV4-1, the J gene TRBJ2-2; tentatively, D is TRBD2 (6 bases). The V end lost 1 base, the J end lost 4 bases, and 13 bases lay between the germline ends. Germline values: CDR1 MGHRA, CDR2 YSYEKL. This CDR3 is built from 16 residues.

V is TRBV5-4 and J is TRBJ2-2; D is possibly TRBD1 (6 bases). The CDR3 extends over 15 amino acids. V gave up 0 bases and J gave up 1 base, with 7 bases separating them. The V gene's germline CDR1 is SGHNT and CDR2 YYREEE (reference sequence). The CDR3 DNA follows: TGTGCCAGCAGCTTGGGGGGACAGAACACCGGGGAGCTGTTTTTT. Its protein product is CASSLGGQNTGELFF.

The chain combines TRBV12-5 with TRBJ2-7; D uncertain. This CDR3 region has 15 residues. Germline V CDR1 and CDR2: LGHNT, FRNRAP. V was cut by 0 bases and J by 6 bases, with 15 bases left in between. In DNA, the CDR3 is TGTGCTAGTGGTTTGGTACTTGGCCCCACCTCCGAGCAGTACGTC. Translated, it gives CASGLVLGPTSEQYV.

The chain joins TRBV20-1 to TRBJ2-3; no firm D call. This CDR3 is built from 15 residues. V lost 3 bases to trimming and J lost 2 bases, with 15 bases between them. The V gene's germline CDR1 is DFQATT and CDR2 SNEGSKA (reference sequence). CDR3: CSASSVGPHTDTQYF. Written as DNA, the CDR3 is TGCAGTGCTAGTAGTGTCGGACCCCACACAGATACGCAGTATTTT.

This chain links TRBV2 with TRBJ1-1, with 10 bases identical to TRBD1. This CDR3 has 14 residues. Germline CDR1 SNHLY, CDR2 FYNNEI. V lost 5 bases to trimming and J lost 6 bases; unmatched junction nucleotides: 6. CDR3: CASSTDRGGAEAFF. CDR3 nucleotide sequence: TGTGCCAGCAGTACGGACAGGGGGGGAGCTGAAGCTTTCTTT.

The chain couples TRBV6-2 or TRBV6-3 to TRBJ2-7, with 13 nucleotides matching TRBD2. This CDR3 spans 16 amino acids. From germline, CDR1 is MNHEY and CDR2 SVGEGT. The junction had 7 bases not matched to a gene; V was cut back by 5 bases and J by 3 bases. CDR3 nucleotide sequence: TGTGCCAGCAGTACCCGACTAGCGGGGGGCCACTACGAGCAGTACGTC. The encoded protein is CASSTRLAGGHYEQYV.

This clone was detected only a few times. CDR3 DNA sequence: TGTGCCAGCAGCCCCAGGGGCAGGGGTTACACCGGGGAGCTGTTTTTT. It translates to CASSPRGRGYTGELFF. The chain uses TRBV6-2 or TRBV6-3 and TRBJ2-2; weak D call: TRBD1 (6 bases). Germline V gives CDR1 MNHEY, CDR2 SVGEGT. The length of the CDR3 is 16 residues. V lost 6 bases to trimming and J lost 3 bases, with 17 bases between them.

This clone was seen only a few times. This chain connects TRBV2 to TRBJ1-1; D unresolved. V lost 6 bases and J 3 bases, leaving 11 bases between the germline ends. The CDR3 sequence is 13 residues long. The V gene's germline CDR1 is SNHLY and CDR2 FYNNEI. The CDR3 bases are TGTGCCAGCAGCCAAGACGGGTACACTGAAGCTTTCTTT. Translation gives CASSQDGYTEAFF.

This chain uses TRBV12-3 or TRBV12-4 with TRBJ2-3; 10 positions match TRBD2. This CDR3 comprises 13 residues. Unmatched junction bases numbered 4, after V lost 7 bases and J lost 6 bases. CDR3 DNA sequence: TGTGCCAGCAAGTTAGCGGGGGGTGATACGCAGTATTTT. This encodes CASKLAGGDTQYF.

The chain combines TRBV2 with TRBJ1-4; the D is unclear. Germline assignment: CDR1 SNHLY and CDR2 FYNNEI. Trimming left V 2 bases short and J 7 bases short, with 11 bases between. This CDR3 region has 14 residues. CDR3: CASSERIGGEKLFF. The CDR3 bases are TGTGCCAGCAGTGAACGAATAGGCGGTGAAAAACTGTTTTTT.

The table lists this clone with a count of one. The chain links TRBV2 to TRBJ1-4; D unresolved. This CDR3 is built from 15 residues. V was trimmed by 4 bases and J by 5 bases, leaving 14 bases between them. Germline V CDR1 and CDR2: SNHLY, FYNNEI. This chain's CDR3 is CASSVQAGANEKLFF. The DNA of the CDR3 is TGTGCCAGCAGTGTCCAGGCGGGCGCCAATGAAAAACTGTTTTTT.

The chain is built from TRBV6-2 or TRBV6-3 and TRBJ2-3; D perhaps matches TRBD2 (6 bases). This CDR3 is built from 15 residues. Per germline, CDR1 MNHEY and CDR2 SVGEGT. V lost 5 bases to trimming and J lost 8 bases, with 20 bases between them. The CDR3 DNA is TGTGCCAGCAGTCATACCGACCCTTCCGGGGGTACGCAGTATTTT. It translates to CASSHTDPSGGTQYF.

The chain recombines TRBV3-1 (or the pseudogene TRBV3-2) with TRBJ1-6, with TRBD1 matching 10 bases. V lost 0 bases and J lost 10; bases outside the gene matches: 6. The CDR3 totals 16 residues. Germline V gene sequence: CDR1 LGHDT, CDR2 YNNKEL (reference sequence). The CDR3 is CASSQDRGQGTSPLHF. The CDR3 DNA follows: TGTGCCAGCAGCCAAGATAGGGGACAGGGGACATCACCCCTCCACTTT.

The rearrangement links TRBV7-3 to TRBJ2-2, with TRBD2 identical over 8 bases. Germline loops: CDR1 SGHTA, CDR2 FQGTGA. The CDR3 sequence is 15 residues long. The V segment lost 5 bases and the J segment 0 bases; nucleotides outside the gene matches: 2. This CDR3 is CASSRGGTNTGELFF. The DNA of the CDR3 is TGTGCCAGCAGCCGGGGGGGCACGAACACCGGGGAGCTGTTTTTT.

This chain links TRBV28 with TRBJ2-2; the D is unclear. The CDR3 spans 12 residues. Germline V gene data show CDR1 as MDHEN and CDR2 as SYDVKM. Trimming took off 5 bases at V and 5 bases at J, with 6 bases between the two ends. DNA of the CDR3: TGTGCCAGCAGTCTTACGACCGGGGAGCTGTTTTTT. Its translation is CASSLTTGELFF.

This rearrangement joins TRBV21-1 to TRBJ2-2; the D segment call TRBD1 is taken from the table without a DNA check. TRBV21-1 is annotated as a pseudogene. This CDR3 has 14 amino acids. The DNA for the CDR3 is TGTGCCAGCAGCCGGAACAGGTACACCGGGGAGCTGTTTTTT. Translation: CASSRNRYTGELFF.

This rearrangement joins TRBV5-4 to TRBJ2-7, with D possibly matching TRBD1 (6 bases). Germline CDR1 is SGHNT and CDR2 is YYREEE (reference sequence). Trimming pared 0 bases from V and 2 bases from J, leaving 9 bases between. This CDR3 comprises 14 residues. The CDR3 DNA is TGTGCCAGCAGCTTGGGACAGGAGACCTACGAGCAGTACGTC. Its translation is CASSLGQETYEQYV.

V and J are TRBV6-2 or TRBV6-3 and TRBJ2-2; 7 bases agree with TRBD1. V trimming: 3 bases; J trimming: 4 bases; junction bases outside the gene matches: 11. CDR1 and CDR2 from the germline V gene are MNHEY and SVGEGT. The CDR3 is made up of 17 amino acids. The CDR3 protein is CASSYYRQGDGTGELFF. The CDR3 coding sequence is TGTGCCAGCAGTTATTACCGACAGGGTGATGGCACCGGGGAGCTGTTTTTT.

The chain has TRBV5-1 and TRBJ2-3; D call uncertain. The ends were cut back, 0 bases at V and 2 bases at J, with 7 bases in the middle. Germline values: CDR1 SGHRS, CDR2 YFSETQ. This CDR3 has 14 residues. The DNA of the CDR3 is TGCGCCAGCAGCTTGGCCCCCGACACAGATACGCAGTATTTT. Encoded protein: CASSLAPDTDTQYF.